The TCR beta chain described here comes from a study of cytomegalovirus exposure and HLA in healthy donors. This PCR relied on a set of 60 Vbeta primers and 13 Jbeta primers. Clones were read by immunoSEQ multiplex PCR, and TCRdb kept only the in-frame ones, dropping some. Of 210,000 or so clones listed, approximately 80% are singletons. After removal of 5 bases from V and 4 bases from J, the junction contained 10 bases not matched to a gene. Germline-derived CDR1 and CDR2 are LNHDA and SQIVND (reference sequence). The CDR3 covers 15 residues. This chain links TRBV19 with TRBJ1-2; 7 bases are shared with TRBD1. Sequenced sample: PBMCs. The receptor comes from a woman aged 50 to 65 in good health and CMV-seropositive. CDR3: CASSAQGGLGYGYTF. CDR3 DNA sequence: TGTGCCAGTAGTGCCCAAGGGGGCTTGGGCTATGGCTACACCTTC.